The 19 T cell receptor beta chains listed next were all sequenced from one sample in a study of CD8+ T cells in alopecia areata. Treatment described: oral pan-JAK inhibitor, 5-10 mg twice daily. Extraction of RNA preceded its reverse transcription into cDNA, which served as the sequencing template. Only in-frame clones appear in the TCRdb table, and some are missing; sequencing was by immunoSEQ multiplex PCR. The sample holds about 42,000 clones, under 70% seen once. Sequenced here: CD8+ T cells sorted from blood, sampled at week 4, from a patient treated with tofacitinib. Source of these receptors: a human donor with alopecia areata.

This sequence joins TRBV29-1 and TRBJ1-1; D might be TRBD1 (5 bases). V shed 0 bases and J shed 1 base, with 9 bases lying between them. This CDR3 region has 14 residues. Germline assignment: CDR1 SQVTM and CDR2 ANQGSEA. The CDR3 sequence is CSVEEAGGNTEAFF. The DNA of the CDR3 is TGCAGCGTTGAAGAGGCCGGGGGGAACACTGAAGCTTTCTTT.

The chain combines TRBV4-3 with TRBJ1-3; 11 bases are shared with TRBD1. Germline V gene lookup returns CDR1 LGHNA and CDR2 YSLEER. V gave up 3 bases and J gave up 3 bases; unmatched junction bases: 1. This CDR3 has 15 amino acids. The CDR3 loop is CASSQGQGVGNTIYF. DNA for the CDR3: TGCGCCAGCAGCCAGGGACAGGGGGTTGGAAACACCATATATTTT.

In DNA form, the CDR3 reads TGCGCCAGCAGCATTTTCGCTTATTCTCTACCTCAGTTCTTC. Residues: CASSIFAYSLPQFF. This chain connects TRBV5-1 to TRBJ2-1; D unresolved. V was pared by 4 bases and J by 13 bases, with 21 bases between. The CDR3 contains 14 residues. Germline CDR1 is SGHRS and CDR2 is YFSETQ.

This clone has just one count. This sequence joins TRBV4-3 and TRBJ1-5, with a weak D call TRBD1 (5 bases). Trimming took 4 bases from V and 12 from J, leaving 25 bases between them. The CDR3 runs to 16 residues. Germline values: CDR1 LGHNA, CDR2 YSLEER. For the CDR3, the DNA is TGCGCCAGCAGCCTGACAGCTGAGGGGCCTACTTTTGACCAGCATTTT. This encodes CASSLTAEGPTFDQHF.

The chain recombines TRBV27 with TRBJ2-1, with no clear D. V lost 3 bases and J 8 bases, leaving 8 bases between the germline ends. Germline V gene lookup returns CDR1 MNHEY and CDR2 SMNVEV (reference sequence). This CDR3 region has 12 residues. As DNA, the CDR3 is TGTGCCAGCAGTTTGGGGTTCGATGAGCAGTTCTTC. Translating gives CASSLGFDEQFF.

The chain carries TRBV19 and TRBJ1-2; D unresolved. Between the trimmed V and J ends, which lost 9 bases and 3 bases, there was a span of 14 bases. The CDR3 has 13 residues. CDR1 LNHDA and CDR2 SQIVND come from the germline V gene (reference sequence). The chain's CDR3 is CASREQTYYGYTF. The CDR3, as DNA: TGTGCCAGCCGCGAACAGACCTACTATGGCTACACCTTC.

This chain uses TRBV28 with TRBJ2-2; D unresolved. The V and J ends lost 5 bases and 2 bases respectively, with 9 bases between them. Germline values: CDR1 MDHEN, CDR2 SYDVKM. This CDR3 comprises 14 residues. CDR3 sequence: CASSLRLNTGELFF. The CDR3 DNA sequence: TGTGCCAGCAGTCTCCGACTTAACACCGGGGAGCTGTTTTTT. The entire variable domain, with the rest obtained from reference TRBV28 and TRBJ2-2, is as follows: DVKVTQSSRYLVKRTGEKVFLECVQDMDHENMFWYRQDPGLGLRLIYFSYDVKMKEKGDIPEGYSVSREKKERFSLILESASTNQTSMYLCASSLRLNTGELFFGEGSRLTVL.

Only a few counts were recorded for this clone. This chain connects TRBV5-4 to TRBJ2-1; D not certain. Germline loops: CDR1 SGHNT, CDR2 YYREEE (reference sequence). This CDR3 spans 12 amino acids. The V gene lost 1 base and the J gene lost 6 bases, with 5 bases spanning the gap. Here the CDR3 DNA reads TGTGCCAGCAGCTTGCCTCCCAATGAGCAGTTCTTC. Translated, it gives CASSLPPNEQFF.

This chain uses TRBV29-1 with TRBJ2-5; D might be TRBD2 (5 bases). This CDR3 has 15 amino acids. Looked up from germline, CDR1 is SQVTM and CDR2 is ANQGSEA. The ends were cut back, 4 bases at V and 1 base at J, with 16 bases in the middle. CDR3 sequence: CSVVRGIGLQETQYF. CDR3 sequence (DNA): TGCAGCGTTGTTCGGGGAATCGGGCTCCAAGAGACCCAGTACTTC.

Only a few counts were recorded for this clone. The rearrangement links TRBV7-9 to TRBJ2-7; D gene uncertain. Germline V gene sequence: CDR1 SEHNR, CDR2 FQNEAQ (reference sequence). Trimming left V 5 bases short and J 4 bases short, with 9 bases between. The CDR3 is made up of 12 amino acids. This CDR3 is CASSKGDYEQYF. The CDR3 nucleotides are TGTGCCAGCAGCAAAGGAGATTACGAGCAGTACTTC.

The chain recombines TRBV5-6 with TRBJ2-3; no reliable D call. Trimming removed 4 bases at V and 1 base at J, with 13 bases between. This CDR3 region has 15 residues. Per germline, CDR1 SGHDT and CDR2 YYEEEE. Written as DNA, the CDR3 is TGTGCCAGCAGCCAGTCGGGCCTTGGCACAGATACGCAGTATTTT. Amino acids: CASSQSGLGTDTQYF.

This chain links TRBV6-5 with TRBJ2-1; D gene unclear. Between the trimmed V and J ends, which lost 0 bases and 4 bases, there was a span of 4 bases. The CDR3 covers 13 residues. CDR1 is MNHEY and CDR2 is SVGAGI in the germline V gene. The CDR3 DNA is TGTGCCAGCAGTTACTCCAGATACAATGAGCAGTTCTTC. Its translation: CASSYSRYNEQFF.

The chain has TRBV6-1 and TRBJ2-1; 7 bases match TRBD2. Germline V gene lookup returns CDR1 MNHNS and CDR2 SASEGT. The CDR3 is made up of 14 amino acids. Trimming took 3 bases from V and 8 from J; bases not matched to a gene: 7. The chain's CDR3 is CASSDLQGGDEQFF. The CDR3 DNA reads TGTGCCAGCAGTGATTTGCAGGGAGGGGATGAGCAGTTCTTC.

In nucleotides, the CDR3 is TGTGCCAGCAGTGAATCGGGGACCTATGGCTACACCTTC. It translates to CASSESGTYGYTF. This chain links TRBV25-1 with TRBJ1-2, with D tentatively TRBD1 (5 bases). Trimming stripped 1 base from V and 4 bases from J, with 7 bases between. Looked up from germline, CDR1 is MGHDK and CDR2 is SYGVNS. This CDR3 contains 13 residues.

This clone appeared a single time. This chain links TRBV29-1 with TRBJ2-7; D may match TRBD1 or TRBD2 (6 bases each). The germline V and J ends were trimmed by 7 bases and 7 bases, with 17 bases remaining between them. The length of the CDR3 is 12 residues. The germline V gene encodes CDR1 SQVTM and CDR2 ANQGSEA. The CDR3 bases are TGCAGCGCGTTGTGGGGGGCCAGGGAGCAGTACTTC. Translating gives CSALWGAREQYF.

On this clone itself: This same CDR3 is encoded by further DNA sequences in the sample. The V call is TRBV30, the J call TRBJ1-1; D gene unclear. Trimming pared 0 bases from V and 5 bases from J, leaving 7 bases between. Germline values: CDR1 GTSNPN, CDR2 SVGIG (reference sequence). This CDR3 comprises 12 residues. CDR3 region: CAWSVGGTEAFF. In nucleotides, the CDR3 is TGTGCCTGGAGTGTAGGTGGAACTGAAGCTTTCTTT.

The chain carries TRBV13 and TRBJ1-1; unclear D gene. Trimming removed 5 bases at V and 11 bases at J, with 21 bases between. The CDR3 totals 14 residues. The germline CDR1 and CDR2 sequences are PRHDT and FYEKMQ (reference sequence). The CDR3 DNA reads TGTGCCAGCAGCCCCGGGTTTGAGGCCGAGTGGGCTTTCTTT. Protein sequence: CASSPGFEAEWAFF.

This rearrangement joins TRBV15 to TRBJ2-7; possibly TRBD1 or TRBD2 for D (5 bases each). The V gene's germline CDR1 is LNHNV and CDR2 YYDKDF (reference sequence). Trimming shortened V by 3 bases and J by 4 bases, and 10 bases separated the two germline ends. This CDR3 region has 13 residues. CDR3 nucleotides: TGTGCCACCAGCAGGGTCGGGACGTACGAGCAGTACTTC. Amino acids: CATSRVGTYEQYF. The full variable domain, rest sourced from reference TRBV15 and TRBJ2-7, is DAMVIQNPRYQVTQFGKPVTLSCSQTLNHNVMYWYQQKSSQAPKLLFHYYDKDFNNEADTPDNFQSRRPNTSFCFLDIRSPGLGDTAMYLCATSRVGTYEQYFGPGTRLTVT.

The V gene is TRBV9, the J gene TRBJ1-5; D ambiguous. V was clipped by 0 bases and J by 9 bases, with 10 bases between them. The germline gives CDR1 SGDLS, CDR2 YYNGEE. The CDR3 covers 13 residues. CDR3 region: CASSVDEEMPQHF. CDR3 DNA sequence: TGTGCCAGCAGCGTAGATGAGGAGATGCCCCAGCATTTT.